These 26 T cell receptor beta chains originate from one sample sequenced in a study of T cell responses to AZD1222 COVID-19 vaccine. Profiled with immunoSEQ multiplex PCR; TCRdb holds only in-frame clones, not every one. The sample lists tens of thousands of clones, more than 90% occurring once. The starting material was peripheral blood, obtained on day 0 of AZD1222 vaccination. These receptors were obtained from an adult in good health.

The chain links TRBV28 to TRBJ1-2; D is possibly TRBD1 (5 bases). V gave up 6 bases and J gave up 4 bases, with 9 bases separating them. CDR1 is MDHEN and CDR2 is SYDVKM in the germline V gene. The CDR3 contains 12 residues. The CDR3 DNA sequence: TGTGCCAGCAGGGTAGGGGCCTATGGCTACACCTTC. Its translation is CASRVGAYGYTF.

This sequence joins TRBV19 and TRBJ2-3, with TRBD2 matching over 11 bases. This CDR3 comprises 16 residues. V trimming: 6 bases; J trimming: 3 bases; junction bases outside the gene matches: 8. Germline V gene lookup returns CDR1 LNHDA and CDR2 SQIVND (reference sequence). CDR3 bases: TGTGCCAGTAGCTCAACTAGCGGGAGTCTGACAGATACGCAGTATTTT. Its protein is CASSSTSGSLTDTQYF.

The chain carries TRBV10-3 and TRBJ2-1; TRBD2 matches at 9 bases. The CDR3 totals 16 residues. V was clipped by 4 bases and J by 8 bases; unmatched bases: 12. The germline V gene has CDR1 ENHRY and CDR2 SYGVKD. In DNA form, the CDR3 reads TGTGCCATCAGTGTACGGGGCGGGAGGGCCTCCGATGAGCAGTTCTTC. This gives the protein CAISVRGGRASDEQFF.

V and J are TRBV20-1 and TRBJ2-1, with 7 bases that match TRBD2. The junction had 2 bases not matched to a gene; V was cut back by 3 bases and J by 0 bases. From germline, CDR1 is DFQATT and CDR2 SNEGSKA (reference sequence). The CDR3 totals 14 residues. For the CDR3, the DNA is TGCAGTGCTAGTCGCGGGAGCTCCTACAATGAGCAGTTCTTC. As protein: CSASRGSSYNEQFF.

The chain has TRBV2 and TRBJ1-1; no clear D gene. Trimming pared 4 bases from V and 4 bases from J, leaving 13 bases between. Germline-derived CDR1 and CDR2 are SNHLY and FYNNEI. The CDR3 has 14 residues. CDR3 loop: CASSGRERGTEAFF. CDR3 DNA: TGTGCCAGCAGTGGAAGGGAGCGAGGCACTGAAGCTTTCTTT.

V gene TRBV5-6 combines with J gene TRBJ2-3, with 10 bases lining up with TRBD1. CDR3 length: 14 residues. The trim removed 6 bases at V and 4 bases at J, leaving 5 bases unmatched. Looked up from germline, CDR1 is SGHDT and CDR2 is YYEEEE. CDR3 DNA sequence: TGTGCCAGCAACCGGGGACAGGGGCCAGATACGCAGTATTTT. Amino acids: CASNRGQGPDTQYF.

The chain uses TRBV6-5 and TRBJ1-6, with D uncertain. V lost 7 bases and J lost 5, with 12 bases in between. The V gene's germline CDR1 is MNHEY and CDR2 SVGAGI. The CDR3 sequence is 14 residues long. The CDR3: CASTGLRDNSPLHF. The CDR3 DNA follows: TGTGCCAGCACCGGACTGCGAGATAATTCACCCCTCCACTTT.

This chain connects TRBV28 to TRBJ2-7; 10 positions match TRBD1. CDR3 size: 14 residues. The V and J ends lost 6 bases and 4 bases, in that order; junction bases with no gene match: 6. Germline V gives CDR1 MDHEN, CDR2 SYDVKM. The CDR3, as DNA: TGTGCCAGCAGACCCCCGGGACAGGGGTACGAGCAGTACTTC. Translation: CASRPPGQGYEQYF.

This rearrangement joins TRBV15 to TRBJ2-1; TRBD1 agrees at 8 bases. This CDR3 is built from 15 residues. The V and J ends lost 5 bases and 4 bases, in that order; junction bases with no gene match: 7. The germline CDR1 and CDR2 sequences are LNHNV and YYDKDF (reference sequence). In DNA form, the CDR3 reads TGTGCCACCAGCCCGAGACAGGGGCAGTACAATGAGCAGTTCTTC. It codes for CATSPRQGQYNEQFF. Using reference TRBV15 and TRBJ2-1 for the parts outside the CDR3, the full variable domain is DAMVIQNPRYQVTQFGKPVTLSCSQTLNHNVMYWYQQKSSQAPKLLFHYYDKDFNNEADTPDNFQSRRPNTSFCFLDIRSPGLGDTAMYLCATSPRQGQYNEQFFGPGTRLTVL.

This sequence joins TRBV5-4 and TRBJ2-5; TRBD2 matches at 10 bases. Germline V gives CDR1 SGHNT, CDR2 YYREEE (reference sequence). Trimming cost V 1 base and J 7 bases; bases outside gene matches: 10. This CDR3 contains 16 residues. The CDR3 nucleotides are TGTGCCAGCAGCTTGACTAGCGGGGCGGGCGCGGTGACCCAGTACTTC. As protein: CASSLTSGAGAVTQYF.

This sequence joins TRBV10-2 and TRBJ1-6, with a tentative D call TRBD1 (5 bases). In germline, CDR1 is WSHSY, CDR2 SAAADI. V shed 8 bases and J shed 6 bases, with 14 bases lying between them. CDR3 size: 14 residues. The CDR3 DNA sequence: TGCGCCAGCGGTAGGGGTCCCAGTAATTCACCCCTCCACTTT. This codes for CASGRGPSNSPLHF.

The chain links TRBV11-2 to TRBJ2-7; D gene unclear. V was clipped by 0 bases and J by 3 bases, with 12 bases between them. This CDR3 region has 15 residues. Germline CDR1 SGHAT, CDR2 FQNNGV. The CDR3 region is CASSLDLRKHYEQYF. CDR3 in DNA: TGTGCCAGCAGCTTAGATCTACGGAAACACTACGAGCAGTACTTC.

On this clone: The junction does not match germline at one end; this may be a read error. The chain's CDR3 is CASSPLHEQYF. CDR3 bases: TGTGCTAGCAGCCCCCTGCACGAGCAGTACTTC. J is TRBJ2-7 and V is TRBV7-7; no definite D call. Per germline, CDR1 SSHAT and CDR2 FNYEAQ (reference sequence). The CDR3 is made up of 11 amino acids.

The CDR3 DNA follows: TGTGCCAGCAGCCAAGTTACAGTCGGAGCTAATTCACCCCTCCACTTT. This encodes CASSQVTVGANSPLHF. The chain employs TRBV3-1 (or the pseudogene TRBV3-2) and TRBJ1-6; no firm D call. The CDR3 is made up of 16 amino acids. From germline, CDR1 is LGHDT and CDR2 YNNKEL (reference sequence). Between the trimmed V and J ends, which lost 1 base and 6 bases, there was a span of 13 bases.

In this sample, this clone turned up a few times. This chain connects TRBV27 to TRBJ2-7, with D tentatively TRBD2 (6 bases). This CDR3 contains 16 residues. Germline assignment: CDR1 MNHEY and CDR2 SMNVEV (reference sequence). Deletions cut 4 bases from V and 5 bases from J, with 21 bases between. The CDR3 DNA follows: TGTGCCAGCAGTTCCATGTGGACGGGGGAAGGGCACGAGCAGTACTTC. The encoded protein is CASSSMWTGEGHEQYF.

The CDR3 DNA follows: TGTGCCACCAACGGTGGGTCAGTCAAATACTACAAATCTAACTATGGCTACACCTTC. Its protein is CATNGGSVKYYKSNYGYTF. This sequence joins TRBV19 and TRBJ1-2; D is ambiguous. CDR3 length: 19 amino acids. V was clipped by 10 bases and J by 0 bases, with 30 bases between them. In germline, CDR1 is LNHDA, CDR2 SQIVND (reference sequence).

This sequence joins TRBV9 and TRBJ1-1; 7 nucleotides line up with TRBD1. J lost 7 bases, V lost 0 bases, and 6 bases had no gene match. Germline V CDR1 and CDR2: SGDLS, YYNGEE. The length of the CDR3 is 14 residues. CDR3 bases: TGTGCCAGCAGCGTAGCAGACAGGGTTTTTGAAGCTTTCTTT. Its protein product is CASSVADRVFEAFF.

The gene calls are TRBV6-6 and TRBJ2-7; possible D gene TRBD1, 6 bases. V shed 2 bases and J shed 7 bases, with 12 bases lying between them. This CDR3 comprises 13 residues. Germline V lookup: CDR1 MNHNY, CDR2 SVGAGI (reference sequence). CDR3 amino acids: CASSYVQGLEQYF. CDR3 sequence (DNA): TGTGCCAGCAGTTACGTACAGGGATTAGAGCAGTACTTC.

The rearrangement uses TRBV9 and TRBJ1-5; maybe TRBD1 (6 bases). Between the trimmed V and J ends, which lost 0 bases and 5 bases, there was a span of 15 bases. The CDR3 has 16 amino acids. Germline-derived CDR1 and CDR2 are SGDLS and YYNGEE. The CDR3 nucleotides read TGTGCCAGCAGCGTAGCCTATTACAGGGAGGATCAGCCCCAGCATTTT. It yields the protein CASSVAYYREDQPQHF.

The gene calls are TRBV28 and TRBJ2-3; 12 nucleotides line up with TRBD1. Germline V gene lookup returns CDR1 MDHEN and CDR2 SYDVKM. J was trimmed by 6 bases and V by 1 base; bases with no gene match: 5. There are 16 residues in the CDR3. CDR3 DNA sequence: TGTGCCAGCAGTTTATCTGGGACAGGGGGCTACGATACGCAGTATTTT. This gives the protein CASSLSGTGGYDTQYF.

V gene TRBV2 combines with J gene TRBJ2-1; a weak D match, TRBD2 (6 bases). CDR3 length: 15 amino acids. CDR1 is SNHLY and CDR2 is FYNNEI in the germline V gene. Trimming removed 2 bases from V and 4 bases from J, with 12 bases in between. The CDR3 DNA sequence: TGTGCCAGCAGTGAATATCCGGGACTGTACAATGAGCAGTTCTTC. Its protein is CASSEYPGLYNEQFF.

This clone was observed a few times. This chain connects TRBV6-5 to TRBJ1-1; 10 bases fit TRBD1. Germline V gene lookup returns CDR1 MNHEY and CDR2 SVGAGI. The CDR3 covers 16 residues. The V and J ends lost 4 bases and 1 base, in that order; junction bases with no gene match: 6. CDR3 in amino acids: CASSSRRQGANTEAFF. DNA for the CDR3: TGTGCCAGCAGTTCGCGAAGACAGGGGGCGAACACTGAAGCTTTCTTT.

J is TRBJ1-5 and V is TRBV12-3 or TRBV12-4; no definite D call. Trimming shortened V by 5 bases and J by 0 bases, and 2 bases separated the two germline ends. CDR3 length equals 12 residues. For the CDR3, the DNA is TGTGCCAGCAGTCCTAGCAATCAGCCCCAGCATTTT. It specifies CASSPSNQPQHF.

This rearrangement joins TRBV7-6 to TRBJ1-3; D gene ambiguous. V shed 1 base and J shed 8 bases, with 3 bases lying between them. CDR3 size: 11 residues. CDR1 SGHVS and CDR2 FNYEAQ come from the germline V gene. CDR3 sequence reads: CASSLGDTIYF. The CDR3 DNA is TGTGCCAGCAGCTTAGGGGACACCATATATTTT.

The chain has TRBV19 and TRBJ2-1; the D gene is possibly TRBD1 (6 bases). This CDR3 is built from 15 residues. Germline CDR1 and CDR2: LNHDA and SQIVND (reference sequence). V was cut by 3 bases and J by 6 bases, with 15 bases left in between. This CDR3 reads CASSILGEGGNEQFF. CDR3 bases: TGTGCCAGTAGTATCCTTGGCGAAGGGGGCAATGAGCAGTTCTTC.

Comments on this clone: Relative to the germline gene, one junction end is altered; a read error may explain this. The rearrangement links TRBV7-7 to TRBJ2-1; 8 positions agree with TRBD1. There are 14 residues in the CDR3. Germline V CDR1 and CDR2: SSHAT, FNYEAQ (reference sequence). The CDR3 here is CASSQGQGIAEQFF. The CDR3 region has the DNA TGTGCTAGCAGCCAAGGACAGGGCATCGCTGAGCAGTTCTTC.